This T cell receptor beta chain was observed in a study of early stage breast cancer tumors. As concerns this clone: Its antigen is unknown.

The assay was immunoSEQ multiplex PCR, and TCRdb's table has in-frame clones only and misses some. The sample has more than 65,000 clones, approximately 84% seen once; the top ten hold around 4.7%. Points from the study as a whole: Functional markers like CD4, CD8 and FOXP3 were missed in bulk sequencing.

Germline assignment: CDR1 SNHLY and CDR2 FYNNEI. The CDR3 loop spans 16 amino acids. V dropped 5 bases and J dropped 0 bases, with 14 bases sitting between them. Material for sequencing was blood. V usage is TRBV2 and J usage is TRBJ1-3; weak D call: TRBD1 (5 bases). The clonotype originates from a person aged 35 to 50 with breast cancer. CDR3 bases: TGTGCCAGCAGTTCTCCTGGACAACTCTCTGGAAACACCATATATTTT. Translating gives CASSSPGQLSGNTIYF.